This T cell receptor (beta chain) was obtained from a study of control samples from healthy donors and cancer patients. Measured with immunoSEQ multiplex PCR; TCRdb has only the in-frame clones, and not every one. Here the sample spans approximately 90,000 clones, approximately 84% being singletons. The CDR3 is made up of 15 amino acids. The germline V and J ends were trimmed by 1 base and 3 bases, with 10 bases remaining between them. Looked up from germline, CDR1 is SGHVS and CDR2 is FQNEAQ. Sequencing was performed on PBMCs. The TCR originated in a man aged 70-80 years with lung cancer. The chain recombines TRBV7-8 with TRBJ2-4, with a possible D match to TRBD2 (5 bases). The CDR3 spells CASSLERGYKNIQYF. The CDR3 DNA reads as TGTGCCAGCAGCTTAGAAAGAGGGTACAAAAACATTCAGTACTTC.